This TCR beta chain was recorded in a study of blood T cells in healthy people across ages. Combining a sample-barcoded 5' primer with a J-beta primer mix, a second PCR ran for about 6 to 12 cycles. Each cDNA molecule received a tag from a template-switch adaptor that had 12 random nucleotides. Each CDR3 protein is one row after TCRdb ran MiXCR on the 5' RACE reads. The sample contains about 1.6 million distinct CDR3 sequences, roughly 32% of which appear only once. Concerning this clonotype itself: Its specificity is not known.

Overall study findings and caveats: With age, beta diversity per million T cells declined roughly linearly, significantly by 35 to 40.

The CDR3 extends over 15 amino acids. CDR1 DFQATT and CDR2 SNEGSKA come from the germline V gene (reference sequence). Trimming cost V 5 bases and J 0 bases, with 16 bases left between them. Those donating, healthy Caucasian individuals from Russia, were aged roughly 6 to 90. This sequence originates from a woman aged 25 to 39 in good health. The sample comprised blood. V gene TRBV20-1 combines with J gene TRBJ1-2; tentative D call: TRBD1 (6 bases). In nucleotides, the CDR3 is TGCAGTGCTGAGCCTTGGGACACCTCTAACTATGGCTACACCTTC. Its protein is CSAEPWDTSNYGYTF.